This is a list of T cell receptor beta chains from one sample in a study of molecular identifiers for immune sequencing clone quantification. MiXCR, run by TCRdb on the PCR reads, gives a single entry per CDR3 protein. The sample has under 350,000 distinct CDR3 sequences; roughly a quarter are singletons. Material: naive CD8+ T cells from blood, with Jurkat cell RNA spiked in. These TCRs come from a human donor in good health. Some libraries in this study had Jurkat cell RNA spiked in. The CDR3 runs from the conserved cysteine through the conserved F or W. D genes are given only for firm matches. Not every row has a clone size; where given, it reads once, few, many or a size class.

j_call clone_size d_call v_call cdr3_aa cdr3_nt
TRBJ1-3 . TRBD1 TRBV7-9 CASSPRTGYGNTIYF TGTGCCAGCAGCCCGAGGACAGGGTATGGAAACACCATATATTTT
TRBJ1-2 few . TRBV12-3/TRBV12-4 CASSFGGFNYGYTF TGTGCCAGCAGTTTTGGGGGGTTCAACTATGGCTACACCTTC
TRBJ2-5 . . TRBV2 CASSEGTSSQETQYF TGTGCCAGCAGTGAAGGGACGAGCAGCCAAGAGACCCAGTACTTC
TRBJ1-4 . . TRBV29-1 CSVNGGEKLFF TGCAGCGTTAACGGGGGTGAAAAACTGTTTTTT
TRBJ1-1 . TRBD1 TRBV10-2 CASSEKGALNTEAFF TGCGCCAGCAGTGAGAAGGGGGCTCTGAACACTGAAGCTTTCTTT
TRBJ2-1 many . TRBV30 CAWSRGPYNEQFF TGTGCCTGGTCCCGGGGCCCGTACAATGAGCAGTTCTTC
TRBJ2-2 . . TRBV27 CASSFGEAGELYF TGTGCCAGCAGTTTCGGTGAGGCCGGGGAGCTGTATTTT
TRBJ2-7 few . TRBV30 CAWSVLSTYEQYF TGTGCCTGGAGTGTACTATCCACCTACGAGCAGTACTTC
TRBJ1-1 many . TRBV10-3 CAISVNLNTEAFF TGTGCCATCAGTGTCAACCTGAACACTGAAGCTTTCTTT
TRBJ1-4 . TRBD1 TRBV12-3/TRBV12-4 CASSFGQGTVNEKLFF TGTGCCAGCAGTTTCGGACAGGGAACTGTTAATGAAAAACTGTTTTTT
TRBJ2-3 few . TRBV4-1 CASSHRQGGLTDTQYF TGCGCCAGCAGCCACCGGCAGGGGGGACTCACAGATACGCAGTATTTT
TRBJ2-7 . . TRBV20-1 CSARDLTGTLYEQYF TGCAGTGCTAGAGATCTAACAGGGACCCTCTACGAGCAGTACTTC
TRBJ1-4 . . TRBV7-9 CASSFQSNNDKLFF TGTGCCAGCAGCTTCCAGAGTAATAATGATAAACTGTTTTTT
TRBJ2-3 . . TRBV4-1 CASSVNPGQQLTDTQYF TGCGCCAGCAGCGTAAACCCTGGACAGCAGCTCACAGATACGCAGTATTTT
TRBJ1-1 many . TRBV15 CATSRDMGNTEAFF TGTGCCACCAGCAGAGATATGGGGAACACTGAAGCTTTCTTT
TRBJ1-5 few . TRBV2 CASSEGQGNQPQHF TGTGCCAGCAGTGAGGGGCAGGGCAATCAGCCCCAGCATTTT
TRBJ2-5 . . TRBV6-5 CASRPLARLVEPPYF TGTGCCAGCCGCCCCCTGGCCAGGTTGGTGGAGCCCCCGTACTTC
TRBJ2-3 . TRBD2 TRBV12-3/TRBV12-4 CASNHPERGAWNTQYF TGTGCCAGCAATCACCCCGAGCGGGGAGCCTGGAATACGCAGTATTTT
TRBJ1-3 few . TRBV7-9 CASSLARGNSGNTIYF TGTGCCAGCAGCTTAGCCAGGGGTAACTCTGGAAACACCATATATTTT
TRBJ2-1 many TRBD2 TRBV13 CASTSGLAGGDEQFF TGTGCCAGCACCTCAGGACTAGCGGGGGGTGATGAGCAGTTCTTC
TRBJ2-7 few . TRBV27 CASRNNLGAYEQYF TGTGCCAGCAGAAACAATCTGGGGGCCTACGAGCAGTACTTC